These T cell receptor beta chains were read from a single sample in a study of OX40 agonist ivuxolimab in advanced cancers. TCRdb's copy holds only in-frame clones and misses some; the assay was immunoSEQ multiplex PCR. The repertoire holds tens of thousands of clones, with about 90% as singletons. Sequenced material: CD4+ or CD8+ T cells sorted from blood, taken in a trial of the OX40 agonist ivuxolimab. These receptors were obtained from an adult with an advanced solid tumor such as melanoma, head and neck, liver or kidney cancer. CDR3s include the opening cysteine and the closing phenylalanine or tryptophan. A D gene is named only where the DNA matches it firmly. Expanded clones get a size class; other rows say once, few or many, or leave the size out.

TRBJ2-7 | TRBV6-5 | NA | NA | TGTGCCAGCAGTCAGAGCTCCTACGAGCAGTACTTC | CASSQSSYEQYF
TRBJ1-4 | TRBV5-6 | TRBD1 | NA | TGTGCCAGCAGCTCGCCGACAGGGACTAATGAAAAACTGTTTTTT | CASSSPTGTNEKLFF
TRBJ2-2 | TRBV18 | TRBD1 | NA | TGTGCCAGCTCACTAACCGGGACAGGACCGAACACCGGGGAGCTGTTTTTT | CASSLTGTGPNTGELFF
TRBJ2-1 | TRBV18 | NA | once | TGTGCCAGCTCACGACAAGAAGGATACAATGAGCAGTTCTTC | CASSRQEGYNEQFF
TRBJ1-1 | TRBV2 | NA | few | TGTGCCAGCAGTTCCGAGTCGAACACTGAAGCTTTCTTT | CASSSESNTEAFF
TRBJ2-3 | TRBV5-1 | TRBD2 | once | TGCGCCAGCAGCTTGTCCCCCAGCGGGAGCGGGGGTACAGATACGCAGTATTTT | CASSLSPSGSGGTDTQYF
TRBJ2-3 | TRBV2 | NA | NA | TGTGCCAGTCGGGCACAGGGATGGGAAGGAGATACGCAGTATTTT | CASRAQGWEGDTQYF
TRBJ1-4 | TRBV7-9 | NA | NA | TGTGCCAGCAGCTTAGGTCATGGGGGCACTGAAAAACTGTTTTTT | CASSLGHGGTEKLFF
TRBJ2-3 | TRBV5-1 | NA | NA | TGCGCCAGCAGCCGGGGGACCGGAGATACGCAGTATTTT | CASSRGTGDTQYF
TRBJ2-5 | TRBV9 | NA | NA | TGTGCCAGCAGCGTAGGGTCGTCGGGGAGAGAGACCCAGTACTTC | CASSVGSSGRETQYF
TRBJ1-6 | TRBV30 | NA | NA | TGTGCCTGGAGTCCCGAGGGCGGTTCACCCCTCCACTTT | CAWSPEGGSPLHF
TRBJ2-5 | TRBV5-5 | NA | NA | TGTGCCAGCAGCTCTACCAGGGGTTCAAAAGAGACCCAGTACTTC | CASSSTRGSKETQYF
TRBJ1-4 | TRBV19 | TRBD1 | NA | TGTGCCAGTAGTAGACAGGGGGCGGGAGAAAAACTGTTTTTT | CASSRQGAGEKLFF
TRBJ1-3 | TRBV6-1 | NA | NA | TGTGCCAGCAGTGACTACCGGGTGCTCTCTGGAAACACCATATATTTT | CASSDYRVLSGNTIYF
TRBJ1-1 | TRBV6-5 | NA | NA | TGTGCCAGCAGTTACCGGACCCCTGGCACTGAAGCTTTCTTT | CASSYRTPGTEAFF
TRBJ2-3 | TRBV29-1 | NA | NA | TGCAGCGTTGATGGCACAGATACGCAGTATTTT | CSVDGTDTQYF
TRBJ2-3 | TRBV9 | NA | once | TGTGCCAGCAGCGATCGACTCTCATCGGTTACGCAGTATTTT | CASSDRLSSVTQYF
TRBJ2-1 | TRBV5-1 | NA | NA | TGCGCCAGCAGCTTGGTCTCCGCCTCCTACAATGAGCAGTTCTTC | CASSLVSASYNEQFF
TRBJ2-5 | TRBV15 | NA | few | TGTGCCACCAGCAGAGATCTGGGGGAAGAGACCCAGTACTTC | CATSRDLGEETQYF
TRBJ1-6 | TRBV7-9 | TRBD1 | NA | TGTGCCAGCAGCCCCGGACAGGGGAGAAAACCCCTCCACTTT | CASSPGQGRKPLHF
TRBJ1-4 | TRBV27 | TRBD1 | NA | TGTGCCAGCAGTTCGTTCCAAGGGGGCGCCAGTGAAAAACTGTTTTTT | CASSSFQGGASEKLFF
TRBJ1-4 | TRBV2 | NA | few | TGTGCCAGCGAGCTTGGGAATGAAAAACTGTTTTTT | CASELGNEKLFF
TRBJ2-4 | TRBV7-8 | NA | once | TGTGCCAGCAGCTTAGACAAAAACATTCAGTACTTC | CASSLDKNIQYF
TRBJ2-5 | TRBV2 | NA | NA | TGTGCCAGCAGTGGAGGGCTAGCGTTGGAGACCCAGTACTTC | CASSGGLALETQYF
TRBJ1-4 | TRBV18 | NA | once | TGTGCCAGCTCACCCGGCGCCGCAACTAATGAAAAACTGTTTTTT | CASSPGAATNEKLFF
TRBJ2-7 | TRBV30 | TRBD2 | NA | TGTGCCTGGAGTGGGTACCCAGCGGGGGGGACTTCCTACGAGCAGTACTTC | CAWSGYPAGGTSYEQYF
TRBJ1-2 | TRBV6-6 | NA | NA | TGTGCCAGCAGGACGGACGGAAACTATGGCTACACCTTC | CASRTDGNYGYTF
TRBJ1-3 | TRBV7-7 | NA | NA | TGTGCTAGCAGCTTACGAAGGGGAGACACCATATATTTT | CASSLRRGDTIYF
TRBJ1-4 | TRBV29-1 | NA | NA | TGCAGCGTTCGTGTGCAGGGGGAAAAACTGTTTTTT | CSVRVQGEKLFF
TRBJ2-3 | TRBV4-1 | NA | NA | TGCGCCAGCGGGATTTCCTCCACAGATACGCAGTATTTT | CASGISSTDTQYF
TRBJ1-5 | TRBV19 | TRBD1 | NA | TGTGCCAGTAGTATAAGCGCAGGGGGCGAGAGCAATCAGCCCCAGCATTTT | CASSISAGGESNQPQHF
TRBJ2-1 | TRBV5-1 | NA | NA | TGCGCCAGCAGCAGAGGCGACACCGAGCAGTTCTTC | CASSRGDTEQFF
TRBJ2-2 | TRBV9 | TRBD2 | NA | TGTGCCAGCAGCCACGAGGCGGGGGGGAACACCGGGGAGCTGTTTTTT | CASSHEAGGNTGELFF
TRBJ1-2 | TRBV20-1 | NA | once | TGCAGTGCTAGGGGAGGAGATGGCTACACCTTC | CSARGGDGYTF
TRBJ1-6 | TRBV5-6 | TRBD1 | NA | TGTGCCAGCAGCTTGCCGACAGGGTATAATTCACCCCTCCACTTT | CASSLPTGYNSPLHF
TRBJ1-2 | TRBV19 | TRBD1 | NA | TGTGCCAGTAGTCCCCTGGGACAGGGGGAAACCTATGGCTACACCTTC | CASSPLGQGETYGYTF
TRBJ1-1 | TRBV4-1 | NA | NA | TGCGCCAGCAGCCAGGTTGGGAGAGGGAAAAACACTGAAGCTTTCTTT | CASSQVGRGKNTEAFF
TRBJ1-4 | TRBV4-1 | TRBD1 | NA | TGCGCCAGCAGCCAACCATCGACAGGGGTTAGCGAAAAACTGTTTTTT | CASSQPSTGVSEKLFF
TRBJ2-3 | TRBV11-2 | TRBD1 | NA | TGTGCCAGCAGGACAGGGCTCCAAGGTACGCAGTATTTT | CASRTGLQGTQYF
TRBJ1-1 | TRBV5-1 | NA | once | TGCGCCAGCAGCTTGGCCGAGGCGGAAGGTGAAGCTTTCTTT | CASSLAEAEGEAFF
TRBJ1-1 | TRBV5-4 | NA | NA | TGTGCCAGCAGCTTGGCCTGGGGGAGCGGCACTGAAGCTTTCTTT | CASSLAWGSGTEAFF
TRBJ2-2 | TRBV9 | NA | NA | TGTGCCAGCAGCGTTCTACAGGGGAACACCGGGGAGCTGTTTTTT | CASSVLQGNTGELFF
TRBJ1-1 | TRBV14 | NA | NA | TGTGCCAGCAGCCAAGATAAAGGGTCGGGGGCTTTCTTT | CASSQDKGSGAFF
TRBJ1-1 | TRBV11-3 | NA | NA | TGTGCCAGCAGCTTAGGAACAGGGAAGACTGAAGCTTTCTTT | CASSLGTGKTEAFF
TRBJ1-6 | TRBV28 | NA | NA | TGTGCCAGCCTTGGGGTCCAGGGGCGCGGTTCACCCCTCCACTTT | CASLGVQGRGSPLHF
TRBJ1-3 | TRBV10-3 | NA | NA | TGTGCCATCAGTGGATGGCAGGGGCAAGGAAACACCATATATTTT | CAISGWQGQGNTIYF
TRBJ2-5 | TRBV5-1 | NA | NA | TGCGCCAGCAGCTCCCTTCCCGCGGGCGGGGCTGCGCAAGAGACCCAGTACTTC | CASSSLPAGGAAQETQYF
TRBJ2-4 | TRBV12-2 | NA | NA | TGTGCAAGTCGCTTCTTGGCGGGGGGGCACGGAAACATTCAGTACTTC | CASRFLAGGHGNIQYF
TRBJ2-1 | TRBV18 | TRBD1 | NA | TGTGCCAGCTCACCGGGCAGGGGGCCTTACAATGAGCAGTTCTTC | CASSPGRGPYNEQFF
TRBJ2-2 | TRBV6-5 | TRBD1 | NA | TGTGCCAGCAGCCTTGACAGGGCGAACACCGGGGAGCTGTTTTTT | CASSLDRANTGELFF
TRBJ2-3 | TRBV7-9 | NA | NA | TGTGCCAGCAGCTCCGTCACAGATACGCAGTATTTT | CASSSVTDTQYF
TRBJ1-5 | TRBV7-8 | NA | NA | TGTGCCAGCAGCTTATCGTGGCGGGTAGAAAATCAGCCCCAGCATTTT | CASSLSWRVENQPQHF
TRBJ2-5 | TRBV18 | NA | NA | TGTGCCAGCTCACCAGGTCGGGGAGGTGAGACCCAGTACTTC | CASSPGRGGETQYF
TRBJ1-1 | TRBV5-1 | TRBD1 | NA | TGCGCCAGCAGCCCGGGACAGGATAGTACTGAAGCTTTCTTT | CASSPGQDSTEAFF
TRBJ2-2 | TRBV5-8 | TRBD2 | NA | TGTGCCAGCAGCCTGGGACTAGCGGGGGCCAGCACCGGGGAGCTGTTTTTT | CASSLGLAGASTGELFF
TRBJ2-1 | TRBV15 | TRBD2 | once | TGTGCCACCAGCAGATTACACGGGGGGGACAATGAGCAGTTCTTC | CATSRLHGGDNEQFF
TRBJ1-1 | TRBV7-8 | NA | NA | TGTGCCAGCAGCCCGGGACGGATGAACACTGAAGCTTTCTTT | CASSPGRMNTEAFF